The entry below gives a single T cell receptor beta chain sequence along with its context. The antigen is unknown. Treatment defined: roughly 20 received Ad26.COV2.S at low or high dose, single or two shots; several received placebo; per-sample allocation not given. Samples were taken on day 63 after the first vaccine or placebo injection. An adult donor aged 18-55 years was enrolled in Boston. It was Wuhan-strain SARS-CoV-2 spike that the Ad26 vaccine vector expressed. The data were obtained in a study of Ad26.COV2.S vaccination and SARS-CoV-2 variants. Study background: Recipients of Ad26.COV2.S got it intramuscularly, once or twice 56 days apart.

Study results and limitations: Assessments of TCR breadth and depth may have underestimated the total T cell responses.

The germline V and J ends were trimmed by 6 bases and 6 bases, with 22 bases remaining between them. The CDR3 loop spans 16 amino acids. Germline CDR1 is SGHAT and CDR2 is FQNNGV. Assay used: immunoSEQ multiplex PCR; TCRdb lists only in-frame clones, some missing. The sample has fewer than 800,000 clones, around 89% seen once. The rearrangement uses TRBV11-2 and TRBJ2-3, with D possibly TRBD1 on 6 matching bases. Sequencing used peripheral blood, obtained in a trial of Ad26.COV2.S vaccine versus placebo. This TCR came from a person between 18 and 60 years old who received the Ad26.COV2.S COVID-19 vaccine or a placebo. The CDR3 is CASSRTGYHPGDTQYF. The CDR3 DNA reads as TGTGCCAGCAGTCGCACAGGGTACCATCCCGGGGATACGCAGTATTTT.